This is a list of T cell receptor beta chains from one sample in a study of shared clonotypes between healthy human individuals. Profiling relied on immunoSEQ multiplex PCR, and the TCRdb table lists in-frame clones only, not all of them. The sample records about 580,000 clones, 98% being singletons. Sequenced material: naive CD8+ T cells sorted from blood. The source of these receptors is a man aged 30-40 years in good health. Both conserved end residues are part of each CDR3. The order of the fields is clone size, J gene, CDR3 length, V gene, D gene, CDR3 DNA, CDR3 protein. The D gene is left open where the match is weak. Clone size appears in some rows only: once, few, many, or a class for an expanded clone.

-	TRBJ2-1	15	TRBV5-6	TRBD2	TGTGCCAGCAGGCCCTCCGCTAGCGGGATCAATGAGCAGTTCTTC	CASRPSASGINEQFF
-	TRBJ2-2	16	TRBV7-6	TRBD2	TGTGCCAGCAGCTTAGTAGCTAGCGGAGCCACCGGGGAGCTGTTTTTT	CASSLVASGATGELFF
-	TRBJ2-1	13	TRBV29-1	TRBD2	TGCAGCGTGTCGGGACTAGCGCTCAATGAGCAGTTCTTC	CSVSGLALNEQFF
-	TRBJ2-7	13	TRBV5-1	-	TGCGCCAGCAGCTTGGACGGAGCCTACGAGCAGTACTTC	CASSLDGAYEQYF
-	TRBJ2-7	14	TRBV4-1	TRBD1	TGCGCCAGCAGCCGAGTGACAGGGAACTACGAGCAGTACTTC	CASSRVTGNYEQYF
-	TRBJ2-3	15	TRBV27	TRBD2	TGTGCCAGCAGTAGCGGGAGCTATTCCACAGATACGCAGTATTTT	CASSSGSYSTDTQYF
-	TRBJ2-3	15	TRBV4-3	TRBD1	TGCGCCAGCAGCCAGGGGACAGGGTTCGCAGATACGCAGTATTTT	CASSQGTGFADTQYF
-	TRBJ1-2	15	TRBV27	-	TGTGCCAGCAGTCAAGGACGGGGGGGCTCCTATGGCTACACCTTC	CASSQGRGGSYGYTF
-	TRBJ2-7	15	TRBV11-2	TRBD1	TGTGCCAGCAGCTTAGAGGGGGACAGTTTTTACGAGCAGTACTTC	CASSLEGDSFYEQYF
-	TRBJ2-7	14	TRBV4-1	TRBD1	TGCGCCAGCAGCCCACCGGGACAGGGTAACGAGCAGTACTTC	CASSPPGQGNEQYF
-	TRBJ2-5	17	TRBV7-8	-	TGTGCCAGCAGCTTAGCGGCGGACGGATTAGACCAAGAGACCCAGTACTTC	CASSLAADGLDQETQYF
once	TRBJ2-3	15	TRBV19	-	TGTGCCAGCCACGAAACCGGGACAATCACAGATACGCAGTATTTT	CASHETGTITDTQYF
-	TRBJ2-2	13	TRBV9	-	TGTGCCAGCAGCCCCACTAACACCGGGGAGCTGTTTTTT	CASSPTNTGELFF
-	TRBJ2-1	11	TRBV6-5	-	TGTGCCAGCAAATCTAACAATGAGCAGTTCTTC	CASKSNNEQFF
-	TRBJ2-4	16	TRBV19	-	TGTGCCAGTAGTATACGTCCTTGGGACGGAGAATACATTCAGTACTTC	CASSIRPWDGEYIQYF
-	TRBJ2-7	13	TRBV5-1	-	TGCGCCAGCAGCTCCCTGCAGTTCTACGAGCAGTACTTC	CASSSLQFYEQYF
-	TRBJ1-2	15	TRBV4-3	-	TGCGCCAGCAGCCAAGACACGATAAGTAGCTATGGCTACACCTTC	CASSQDTISSYGYTF
-	TRBJ2-5	15	TRBV11-2	TRBD2	TGTGCCAGCAGCTTAACTAGCGGGAGCTTGGAGACCCAGTACTTC	CASSLTSGSLETQYF
-	TRBJ2-7	14	TRBV4-1	-	TGCGCCAGCAGCCATCGGATCGGCACCTACGAGCAGTACTTC	CASSHRIGTYEQYF
-	TRBJ2-5	14	TRBV29-1	TRBD1	TGCAGCGTTGAAGCCGTTGGGGACAGGGAGACCCAGTACTTC	CSVEAVGDRETQYF
once	TRBJ1-5	14	TRBV25-1	-	TGTGCCAGCAGTGATTGGGGGGGGAATCAGCCCCAGCATTTT	CASSDWGGNQPQHF
-	TRBJ2-3	14	TRBV5-6	-	TGTGCCAGCAGCTTGGCCGGGAGTTTCGATACGCAGTATTTT	CASSLAGSFDTQYF
once	TRBJ2-7	15	TRBV6-6	-	TGTGCCAGCAGTCGCTCCTCTGACAGGAGGCATGAGCAGTACTTC	CASSRSSDRRHEQYF
-	TRBJ2-7	13	TRBV6-6	TRBD2	TGTGCCAGCAGTACTGGGACTAGCTACGAGCAGTACTTC	CASSTGTSYEQYF
-	TRBJ2-7	14	TRBV6-1	-	TGTGCCAGCAGGACTACTCCCCTCTCCTACGAGCAGTACTTC	CASRTTPLSYEQYF
once	TRBJ2-7	18	TRBV4-1	TRBD2	TGCGCCAGCAGCCAAGATCGTCTCGGGACTAGCGGAATCTACGAGCAGTACTTC	CASSQDRLGTSGIYEQYF
once	TRBJ2-3	11	TRBV30	-	-	CAWAHGAEEYF
-	TRBJ2-1	15	TRBV7-9	TRBD2	TGTGCCAGCAGCCATCTTAGGGGACTAGCGACTGAGCAGTTCTTC	CASSHLRGLATEQFF
once	TRBJ1-5	16	TRBV28	-	TGTGCCAGCAGTTTGATGACAGACTCTAGCAATCAGCCCCAGCATTTT	CASSLMTDSSNQPQHF
-	TRBJ2-5	20	TRBV7-6	TRBD1	TGTGCCAGCAGCGGTCCCCTCGCCGGGACAGGGAGTCCGATGGAAGAGACCCAGTACTTC	CASSGPLAGTGSPMEETQYF
-	TRBJ2-5	11	TRBV7-9	TRBD1	TGTGCCAGCAGCTTGCAGGGGGCTGGCGACTTC	CASSLQGAGDF
-	TRBJ2-1	16	TRBV5-1	TRBD2	TGCGCCAGCAGAGATGGACTAGCGGGAGATTATAATGAGCAGTTCTTC	CASRDGLAGDYNEQFF
-	TRBJ2-2	15	TRBV10-3	TRBD1	TGTGCCATCAGTGGGGGACAGGGATACACCGGGGAGCTGTTTTTT	CAISGGQGYTGELFF
-	TRBJ1-1	10	TRBV20-1	-	TGCAGCCCTTGGACAGCTGAAGCTTTCTTT	CSPWTAEAFF
-	TRBJ2-1	14	TRBV2	TRBD2	TGTGCCAGTTCGGGTCTAGCGGGAGACAATGAGCAGTTCTTC	CASSGLAGDNEQFF
-	TRBJ2-5	13	TRBV5-1	-	TGCGCCAGCAGCGTGCCACCCTTCAGGACCCAGTACTTC	CASSVPPFRTQYF
-	TRBJ2-3	14	TRBV29-1	-	TGCAGCGTCATACCACCAGGGGGCACAGATACGCAGTATTTT	CSVIPPGGTDTQYF
-	TRBJ2-7	12	TRBV2	TRBD2	TGTGCCTCCCTAGGACTAGCTGACGAGCAGTACTTC	CASLGLADEQYF
-	TRBJ2-1	19	TRBV27	TRBD2	TGTGCCAGCAGTTTCCGTGTCCCGGGACTAGCGGGAGGGTCGAATGAGCAGTTCTTC	CASSFRVPGLAGGSNEQFF
-	TRBJ1-1	13	TRBV5-5	-	TGTGCCAGCAGCTTGAGGGCGGGGACTGAAGCTTTCTTT	CASSLRAGTEAFF
-	TRBJ2-7	16	TRBV7-6	TRBD1	TGTGCCAGCAGCATCGGGTCTGGACAGGGGTTCTACGAGCAGTACTTC	CASSIGSGQGFYEQYF
few	TRBJ2-1	16	TRBV19	TRBD2	TGTGCCAGTAGTATAGTCGGACTAGCGGGAAGCAATGAGCAGTTCTTC	CASSIVGLAGSNEQFF
-	TRBJ2-3	15	TRBV7-9	-	TGTGCCAGCACCCCAGTCTCGCGAGGGGCAGATACGCAGTATTTT	CASTPVSRGADTQYF
-	TRBJ2-7	14	TRBV27	TRBD2	TGTGCCAGCAGTTTAGTGGGACTACACTACGAGCAGTACTTC	CASSLVGLHYEQYF
-	TRBJ2-1	11	TRBV5-4	-	TGTGCCAGCAGCCAGGGACGTGAGCAGTTCTTC	CASSQGREQFF
-	TRBJ2-1	17	TRBV9	TRBD2	TGTGCCAGCAGCGTAGGGGGACTAGCGGGAACGAGGAATGAGCAGTTCTTC	CASSVGGLAGTRNEQFF
-	TRBJ1-5	14	TRBV27	-	TGTGCCAGCAGCCCCGGGACCCTCAATCAGCCCCAGCATTTT	CASSPGTLNQPQHF
-	TRBJ2-7	15	TRBV4-1	TRBD1	TGCGCCAGCAGCCAAGAGGACAGGGGCGCCAAGGAGCAGTACTTC	CASSQEDRGAKEQYF
few	TRBJ2-7	14	TRBV11-2	TRBD2	TGTGCCAGCAGCTTAGAATTTGCGGGAGGCGAGCAGTACTTC	CASSLEFAGGEQYF
-	TRBJ2-1	14	TRBV27	-	TGTGCCAGCGGACCCCGTGGACTCTACAATGAGCAGTTCTTC	CASGPRGLYNEQFF